A selection of T cell receptor beta chains follows, all from one sample in a study of T cells in tumors after PD-1 blockade. Generated by immunoSEQ multiplex PCR, the TCRdb table keeps only in-frame clones and is missing some. The profile covers around 50,000 clones, with 60% to 80% appearing a single time and 15% to 20% taken by the ten largest. The source material was PBMCs, sampled before anti-PD-1 treatment. The origin of the receptors is a human donor with basal cell carcinoma. Both conserved end residues are part of each CDR3. The D gene is left open where the match is weak. Clone size, where shown, is once, few, many, or a class for clones that have expanded.

size,V,D,J,DNA,CDR3
-,TRBV4-1,-,TRBJ2-3,TGCGCCAGCAGCCAAGGCGGTGGGCAATACACAGATACGCAGTATTTT,CASSQGGGQYTDTQYF
-,TRBV24-1,TRBD2,TRBJ2-1,TGTGCCACCAGTGATTTTCGCCTAGCGGGGGGCCGCTCCTACAATGAGCAGTTCTTC,CATSDFRLAGGRSYNEQFF
few,TRBV3-1/TRBV3-2,-,TRBJ2-7,TGTGCCAGCAGCCAAGCGAACTACGAGCAGTACTTC,CASSQANYEQYF
-,TRBV20-1,-,TRBJ2-1,TGCAGTGCTAGACACAGTGAGCAGTTCTTC,CSARHSEQFF
-,TRBV7-9,-,TRBJ2-7,TGTGCCAGCAGCGGTCCCGGGGCTAGCGACTCCTACGAGCAGTACTTC,CASSGPGASDSYEQYF
-,TRBV27,TRBD1,TRBJ1-1,TGTGCCAGCAGGACAGGGACCATGAACACTGAAGCTTTCTTT,CASRTGTMNTEAFF
few,TRBV19,TRBD2,TRBJ2-2,TGTGCCAGTAGCCCTAGCGGGAGGGCCCTTACCGGGGAGCTGTTTTTT,CASSPSGRALTGELFF
-,TRBV5-4,-,TRBJ2-1,TGTGCCAGCAGCTTTTATCCGAGCTCCTACAATGAGCAGTTCTTC,CASSFYPSSYNEQFF
-,TRBV19,-,TRBJ2-2,TGTGCCAGTAGTATAGCCCAGGGAGCAATGAACACCGGGGAGCTGTTTTTT,CASSIAQGAMNTGELFF
many,TRBV2,-,TRBJ1-1,TGTGCCAGCATATTCTCCGGGAACACTGAAGCTTTCTTT,CASIFSGNTEAFF
-,TRBV30,TRBD1,TRBJ1-4,TGTGCCTGGATGGACAGGGCCTCTAATGAAAAACTGTTTTTT,CAWMDRASNEKLFF
-,TRBV30,-,TRBJ1-1,TGTGCCTGGAGTAAGTTATACACTGAAGCTTTCTTT,CAWSKLYTEAFF
-,TRBV28,TRBD1,TRBJ2-2,TGTGCCAGCAGTTCAACAGGGGGCAACACCGGGGAGCTGTTTTTT,CASSSTGGNTGELFF
-,TRBV28,-,TRBJ1-2,TGTGCCAGCAGTTTAGGGGGGATTCGCTATGGCTACACCTTC,CASSLGGIRYGYTF
-,TRBV29-1,TRBD1,TRBJ2-7,TGCAGCGTTGAGGACAGGGCGTCCTACGAGCAGTACTTC,CSVEDRASYEQYF
few,TRBV5-1,-,TRBJ1-6,TGCGCCAGCAGCTTGAATTCCGCACCCCTCCACTTT,CASSLNSAPLHF
once,TRBV3-1/TRBV3-2,-,TRBJ1-5,TGTGCCAGCAGCCAAGAGGTAGGGGAGCCCCAGCATTTT,CASSQEVGEPQHF
-,TRBV7-8,-,TRBJ2-5,TGTGCCAGCAGCTTTACGGTAGTGAGTAGTGTGGAGACCCAGTACTTC,CASSFTVVSSVETQYF
few,TRBV28,-,TRBJ1-5,TGTGCCAGCAGTTTCGGTCAGCCCCAGCATTTT,CASSFGQPQHF
-,TRBV19,TRBD1,TRBJ1-4,TGTGCCAGTAGTATCGGGACAGTTAATGAAAAACTGTTTTTT,CASSIGTVNEKLFF
-,TRBV19,-,TRBJ2-2,TGTGCCAGTAGTAAGCAGGGGAGGGACACCGGGGAGCTGTTTTTT,CASSKQGRDTGELFF
-,TRBV28,-,TRBJ2-1,TGTGCCAGCATTACGGAGGGCGAGCAGTTCTTC,CASITEGEQFF
-,TRBV29-1,-,TRBJ1-3,TGCAGCGTTGTTCCCAGGCAGTCTGGAAACACCATATATTTT,CSVVPRQSGNTIYF
-,TRBV28,-,TRBJ1-1,TGTGCCAGCAGTTTAAGGTTGGGCGGGGGAAGCACTGAAGCTTTCTTT,CASSLRLGGGSTEAFF
few,TRBV4-1,-,TRBJ1-5,TGCGCCAGCAGCCAAGCGGGGTATAGCAATCAGCCCCAGCATTTT,CASSQAGYSNQPQHF
-,TRBV5-1,-,TRBJ2-2,TGCGCCAGCAGCCCGGGGGTTCGGAGCACCGGGGAGCTGTTTTTT,CASSPGVRSTGELFF
-,TRBV2,-,TRBJ2-3,TGTGCCAGCATAAGTGCGGGTACTAGCACAGATACGCAGTATTTT,CASISAGTSTDTQYF
-,TRBV6-5,-,TRBJ1-2,TGTGCCAGCTCCCTCCGGGGTCTGGATGGCTACACCTTC,CASSLRGLDGYTF
once,TRBV27,-,TRBJ2-1,TGTGCCAGCAGTTTATCTGGTCTAGTTTACTACAATGAGCAGTTCTTC,CASSLSGLVYYNEQFF
-,TRBV7-7,TRBD1,TRBJ2-5,TGTGCTAGCAGCCAGGGGGTGGGCCAAGAGACCCAGTACTTC,CASSQGVGQETQYF
-,TRBV6-5,TRBD2,TRBJ2-3,TGTGCCAGCAGTTACAGGACTAGCGGGGGCACAGATACGCAGTATTTT,CASSYRTSGGTDTQYF
once,TRBV10-3,TRBD2,TRBJ2-5,TGTGCCATCAGTGATGGACTAGCGGGTCTCCAAGAGACCCAGTACTTC,CAISDGLAGLQETQYF
-,TRBV19,-,TRBJ1-1,TGTGCCAGTAGTATTAGAGAACAGAAAGAAGCTTTCTTT,CASSIREQKEAFF
-,TRBV19,-,TRBJ1-4,TGTGCCAGTAGTATGGTTGGGGATCGGGAAAAACTGTTTTTT,CASSMVGDREKLFF
-,TRBV5-6,-,TRBJ2-5,TGTGCCAGCAGCTTCAGGACGGTCCGCGAGACCCAGTACTTC,CASSFRTVRETQYF
-,TRBV6-5,-,TRBJ2-2,TGTGCCAGCAGTCGGAACACCGGGGAGCTGTTTTTT,CASSRNTGELFF
-,TRBV5-1,TRBD1,TRBJ1-1,TGCGCCAGCAGCCCACAACAGGGGAGACTTGAAGCTTTCTTT,CASSPQQGRLEAFF
-,TRBV6-5,-,TRBJ1-1,TGTGCCAGCAGGGAGAGGGGCGCGGGTGAAGCTTTCTTT,CASRERGAGEAFF
-,TRBV11-3,TRBD1,TRBJ2-7,TGTGCCAGCAGCTTAATGGGACAGAACTACGAGCAGTACTTC,CASSLMGQNYEQYF
once,TRBV6-1,TRBD1,TRBJ1-4,TGTGCCAGCAGTGAAGCAAGGGGACAGGAAGGGGAAAAACTGTTTTTT,CASSEARGQEGEKLFF
-,TRBV18,TRBD1,TRBJ1-5,TGTGCCAGCTCACCTGGGACAGGGGGAAATCAGCCCCAGCATTTT,CASSPGTGGNQPQHF
once,TRBV30,-,TRBJ1-4,TGTGCCTGGAAGCCGTCCGGTGAAAAACTGTTTTTT,CAWKPSGEKLFF
-,TRBV27,-,TRBJ1-5,TGTGCCAGCAGTTTATGGGGGGACGGAAGGAATCAGCCCCAGCATTTT,CASSLWGDGRNQPQHF
-,TRBV6-5,-,TRBJ1-6,TGTGCCAGCACCCAGGGTTTGTGGTCACCCCTCCACTTT,CASTQGLWSPLHF
-,TRBV6-5,TRBD2,TRBJ2-3,TGTGCCAGCAGAATGAGCGGGGGGCCAGCAGATACGCAGTATTTT,CASRMSGGPADTQYF
-,TRBV2,TRBD1,TRBJ1-1,TGTGCCAGCAGGGGGTTACGACAGGGGGGCACTGAAGCTTTCTTT,CASRGLRQGGTEAFF
-,TRBV19,-,TRBJ2-7,TGTGCCAGTAGTAGACAGGGAGGGCACGAGCAGTACTTC,CASSRQGGHEQYF
-,TRBV5-1,TRBD1,TRBJ1-2,TGCGCCAGCAGCTATGTAACAGGGGGCGCCGGCTACACCTTC,CASSYVTGGAGYTF
-,TRBV5-5,TRBD1,TRBJ1-2,TGTGCCAGCAGCTTGGAGGGACAGGGTGGCTACACCTTC,CASSLEGQGGYTF
-,TRBV28,-,TRBJ2-3,TGTGCCAGCAGCCGAGCGGACCGACTCACAGATACGCAGTATTTT,CASSRADRLTDTQYF
-,TRBV9,-,TRBJ1-6,TGTGCCAGCAGCGTAGGTTCGTGGGACTATAATTCACCCCTCCACTTT,CASSVGSWDYNSPLHF
-,TRBV2,-,TRBJ2-3,TGTGCCAGCAGTGCCCACAGGGACCTCCGCGGGAGCGGCGCAGATACGCAGTATTTT,CASSAHRDLRGSGADTQYF
-,TRBV2,-,TRBJ2-7,TGTGCCAGCAGTGAAGCGTCCGGCAGGGACGAGCAGTACTTC,CASSEASGRDEQYF
-,TRBV7-9,-,TRBJ1-1,TGTGCCAGCAGCTTACAGGGGAGCACTGAAGCTTTCTTT,CASSLQGSTEAFF
few,TRBV6-1,-,TRBJ1-5,TGTGCCAGCAGTGATTTGGCGTATCAAGCCCGATTT,CASSDLAYQARF
-,TRBV7-2,-,TRBJ1-3,TGTGCCAGCAGCCCGGCCCGGGGGGTAAACACCATATATTTT,CASSPARGVNTIYF